This T cell receptor beta chain was identified during a study of blood T cell repertoires in COVID-19. Everyone who took part was roughly 18 to 90 years old, and they came from about 25 US areas. All recovered Cohort 3 donors got two negative PCRs, got clearance, or saw symptom resolution. TCRdb's copy holds only in-frame clones and misses some; the assay was immunoSEQ multiplex PCR. The profile shows a few hundred thousand clones, more than 75% of them singletons. V was cut by 0 bases and J by 7 bases, with 16 bases left in between. This CDR3 is 16 amino acids long. Per germline, CDR1 LGHDT and CDR2 YNNKEL (reference sequence).

The V call is TRBV3-1 (or the pseudogene TRBV3-2), the J call TRBJ1-5, with D possibly TRBD1 on 5 matching bases. The clonotype was recovered from a woman under 30 who had recovered from COVID-19. Sequencing was performed on PBMCs or T cells enriched from blood (not recorded which). In nucleotides, the CDR3 is TGTGCCAGCAGCCAAGAACTCAGGGCGGGAGTCCAGCCCCAGCATTTT. It specifies CASSQELRAGVQPQHF.